The rows below give T cell receptor beta chains drawn from one sample of a study of graft-versus-host responses after intestinal transplantation. Assay: immunoSEQ multiplex PCR; the TCRdb copy retains only in-frame clones and omits some. The repertoire holds about 93,000 clones, with roughly 93% as singletons. What these receptors recognize is not known. The sample here was unstimulated CD8+ T cells sorted from spleen or lymph node cells, taken before intestinal transplant. Receptors originate from a human donor who received an intestinal transplant. Both conserved end residues are part of each CDR3. Fields, in order: V gene, clone size, J gene, D gene, CDR3 DNA, CDR3 protein. A D gene is named only where the DNA matches it firmly. Rows may omit the clone size; those that give it use once, few, many or a size class.

TRBV4-1	NA	TRBJ2-7	TRBD2	TGCGCCAGCAGCATCGGCCCCCCGACGACTAGCGGCTACGAGCAGTACTTC	CASSIGPPTTSGYEQYF
TRBV19	NA	TRBJ2-1	TRBD2	TGTGCCAGTAGTATCGGGGCGGGGGGTTTTTACAATGAGCAGTTCTTC	CASSIGAGGFYNEQFF
TRBV7-9	NA	TRBJ2-3	TRBD1	TGTGCCAGCAGCTTTGCAACAGGGGGCAAAGATACGCAGTATTTT	CASSFATGGKDTQYF
TRBV11-2	NA	TRBJ2-2	TRBD2	TGTGCCAGCACCCCAACCCCAGGGACTAGCGGAGCCGGGGAGCTGTTTTTT	CASTPTPGTSGAGELFF
TRBV7-9	NA	TRBJ2-5	NA	TGTGCCAGCAGCTCCCGGGAGACCCAGTACTTC	CASSSRETQYF
TRBV7-9	NA	TRBJ2-1	NA	TGTGCCAGCAGCTTAGTAACAGACTCCTACAATGAGCAGTTCTTC	CASSLVTDSYNEQFF
TRBV29-1	NA	TRBJ2-1	TRBD1	TGCAGCGCCACAGGGGTCGGTAACAATGAGCAGTTCTTC	CSATGVGNNEQFF
TRBV27	NA	TRBJ2-7	TRBD2	TGTGCCAGCAGTTTCATAGCGGGGGGGCCCTACGAGCAGTACTTC	CASSFIAGGPYEQYF
TRBV7-9	NA	TRBJ2-1	TRBD1	TGTGCCAGCAGCTTATTGGGACAGGGGTTCTACAATGAGCAGTTCTTC	CASSLLGQGFYNEQFF
TRBV7-3	NA	TRBJ2-2	TRBD2	TGTGCCAGCAGCCCCGGGACTAGCGGGGGGTCCGGGGAGCTGTTTTTT	CASSPGTSGGSGELFF
TRBV6-5	NA	TRBJ1-1	NA	TGTGCCAGCAGGACCACAGGGAACGCTGAAGCTTTCTTT	CASRTTGNAEAFF
TRBV27	NA	TRBJ2-2	NA	TGTGCCAGCAGTTTATTAGATAACACCGGGGAGCTGTTTTTT	CASSLLDNTGELFF
TRBV13	NA	TRBJ2-7	TRBD2	TGTGCCAGCAGCCCAAGCGGGGCCGGCTCCTACGAGCAGTACTTC	CASSPSGAGSYEQYF
TRBV19	NA	TRBJ2-1	NA	TGTGCCAGTAGACCCAATAGCGGAGGAAACAATGAGCAGTTCTTC	CASRPNSGGNNEQFF
TRBV4-3	NA	TRBJ1-2	NA	TGCGCCAGCAGCCAAGATAAAGGACGCTCGAGGGATGGCTACACCTTC	CASSQDKGRSRDGYTF
TRBV27	NA	TRBJ2-7	NA	TGTGCCAGCAGTTTAGGACAGAATCTCTACGAGCAGTACTTC	CASSLGQNLYEQYF
TRBV27	NA	TRBJ2-1	NA	TGTGCCAGCAGTTTACAGGGACTCAATGAGCAGTTCTTC	CASSLQGLNEQFF
TRBV13	NA	TRBJ1-1	TRBD1	TGTGCCAGCAGCACCCGGACAGGGGGTCTCTACATGAACACTGAAGCTTTCTTT	CASSTRTGGLYMNTEAFF
TRBV4-2	NA	TRBJ2-7	NA	TGTGCCAGCAGCCAAGCCCCCGGGACTCCCTACGAGCAGTACTTC	CASSQAPGTPYEQYF
TRBV4-1	NA	TRBJ2-1	TRBD2	TGCGCCAGCAGCCGGACCCTAGCGGGGGACTACAATGAGCAGTTCTTC	CASSRTLAGDYNEQFF
TRBV9	NA	TRBJ2-2	NA	TGTGCCAGCAGAGAAGGGGTCACCGGGGAGCTGTTTTTT	CASREGVTGELFF
TRBV6-1	NA	TRBJ2-7	NA	TGTGCCAGCAGTGACCTCGAGCAGTACTTC	CASSDLEQYF
TRBV13	NA	TRBJ2-7	TRBD2	TGTGCCAGCAGCCCGACCGGGACTAGCGGGATCTACGAGCAGTACTTC	CASSPTGTSGIYEQYF
TRBV7-9	NA	TRBJ1-4	NA	TGTGCCAGCAGCCTCAAGGGGGGGAATGAAAAACTGTTTTTT	CASSLKGGNEKLFF
TRBV7-6	NA	TRBJ2-1	TRBD2	TGTGCCAGCAGCTTAGGCGCGGGAGGGTCGGGTGAGCAGTTCTTC	CASSLGAGGSGEQFF
TRBV13	NA	TRBJ1-1	NA	TGTGCCAGCAGCACAGGGACACGGAGGATGAACACTGAAGCTTTCTTT	CASSTGTRRMNTEAFF
TRBV4-3	once	TRBJ1-6	TRBD1	TGCGCCAGCAGCCAGGAATCGACAGGGTATAATTCACCCCTCCACTTT	CASSQESTGYNSPLHF
TRBV6-1	NA	TRBJ2-2	TRBD2	TGTGCCAGCAGTGAATTGGGACTAGCGGTCACCGGGGAGCTGTTTTTT	CASSELGLAVTGELFF
TRBV30	NA	TRBJ2-5	TRBD2	TGTGCCTGGAGTAAGGGACTAGCGGGAGAAGAGACCCAGTACTTC	CAWSKGLAGEETQYF
TRBV6-6	NA	TRBJ2-5	TRBD1	TGTGCCAGCAGACCTCGGACAGGGGTTTTCGAGACCCAGTACTTC	CASRPRTGVFETQYF
TRBV30	NA	TRBJ2-5	NA	TGTGCCTGGAGTGATGGCGGCCAAGAGACCCAGTACTTC	CAWSDGGQETQYF
TRBV19	NA	TRBJ1-1	NA	TGTGCCAGTAGTATCCCCCCTTCTGAAGCTTTCTTT	CASSIPPSEAFF
TRBV30	NA	TRBJ1-2	TRBD1	TGTGCCTGGGGGACAGGGCCTAGGGGCTACACCTTC	CAWGTGPRGYTF
TRBV27	NA	TRBJ2-6	NA	TGTGCCTGTACCTACTCTGGGGCCAACGTCCTGACTTTC	CACTYSGANVLTF
TRBV9	NA	TRBJ2-3	TRBD2	TGTGCCAGCAGCGTAGGGGCGGGAGTAACAGATACGCAGTATTTT	CASSVGAGVTDTQYF
TRBV16	NA	TRBJ2-7	TRBD1	TGTGCCAGCAGCCCGACCGGGACAGGGGTCGAGCAGTACTTC	CASSPTGTGVEQYF
TRBV19	NA	TRBJ1-1	TRBD1	TGTGCCAGTACCACAGGGGCGGACACTGAAGCTTTCTTT	CASTTGADTEAFF
TRBV5-1	NA	TRBJ2-1	TRBD2	TGCGCCAGCAGCCCCGGGACTAGCTCGTTCAATGAGCAGTTCTTC	CASSPGTSSFNEQFF
TRBV4-1	once	TRBJ2-1	TRBD2	TGCGCCAGCAGCCAAGTCCCCCCTAGCGGTAACCGGTACAATGAGCAGTTCTTC	CASSQVPPSGNRYNEQFF
TRBV4-1	NA	TRBJ2-2	NA	TGCGCCAGCAGCCTATCCCCCCTGTCCGGGGAGCTGTTTTTT	CASSLSPLSGELFF
TRBV4-3	NA	TRBJ2-7	NA	TGCGCCAGCAGCCAAGATCGGGGGGCTTACTACGAGCAGTACTTC	CASSQDRGAYYEQYF
TRBV5-4	NA	TRBJ1-2	NA	TGTGCCAGCAGCTTAGGACAGCTAAACTATGGCTACACCTTC	CASSLGQLNYGYTF
TRBV10-2	NA	TRBJ1-4	NA	TGCGCCAGCAGTGAGTCGGGGCGAGCTAATGAAAAACTGTTTTTT	CASSESGRANEKLFF
TRBV6-4	NA	TRBJ2-5	NA	TGTGCCAGCAGTGACTCCGTCCCGAGGCAAGAGACCCAGTACTTC	CASSDSVPRQETQYF
TRBV5-6	NA	TRBJ1-4	NA	TGTGCCAGCAGCTTGGCTTGGGGAGTCGGCGAAAAACTGTTTTTT	CASSLAWGVGEKLFF
TRBV6-4	NA	TRBJ2-1	TRBD2	TGTGCCAGCAGTGAGCGGGGGAACAATGAGCAGTTCTTC	CASSERGNNEQFF
TRBV7-9	NA	TRBJ1-3	NA	TGTGCCAGCAGGCAAACGGGGGGATCTGGAAACACCATATATTTT	CASRQTGGSGNTIYF
TRBV6-1	NA	TRBJ2-7	TRBD2	TGTGCCAGCAGTGAACTAGCGGGGGGTCCTAGCTCCTACGAGCAGTACTTC	CASSELAGGPSSYEQYF
TRBV7-6	NA	TRBJ2-1	TRBD1	TGTGCCAGCAGCTTAGGAGGGGGCGAGCAGTTCTTC	CASSLGGGEQFF
TRBV19	NA	TRBJ1-1	NA	TGTGCCAGTACCTTGACAGGCATGAACACTGAAGCTTTCTTT	CASTLTGMNTEAFF
TRBV28	NA	TRBJ2-6	NA	TGTGCCAGCAGTTTAAGGGGTGTTGGGGCCAACGTCCTGACTTTC	CASSLRGVGANVLTF
TRBV27	NA	TRBJ1-6	NA	TGTGCCAGCAGTTTATCACGAGGGTTCTCCTATAATTCACCCCTCCACTTT	CASSLSRGFSYNSPLHF
TRBV7-8	NA	TRBJ2-1	TRBD2	TGTGCCAGCAGCTTAGTGCCGACTAGCGGTTACAATGAGCAGTTCTTC	CASSLVPTSGYNEQFF
TRBV5-4	NA	TRBJ2-7	NA	TGTGCCAGCAGCCGTACAGTTGACGAGCAGTACTTC	CASSRTVDEQYF